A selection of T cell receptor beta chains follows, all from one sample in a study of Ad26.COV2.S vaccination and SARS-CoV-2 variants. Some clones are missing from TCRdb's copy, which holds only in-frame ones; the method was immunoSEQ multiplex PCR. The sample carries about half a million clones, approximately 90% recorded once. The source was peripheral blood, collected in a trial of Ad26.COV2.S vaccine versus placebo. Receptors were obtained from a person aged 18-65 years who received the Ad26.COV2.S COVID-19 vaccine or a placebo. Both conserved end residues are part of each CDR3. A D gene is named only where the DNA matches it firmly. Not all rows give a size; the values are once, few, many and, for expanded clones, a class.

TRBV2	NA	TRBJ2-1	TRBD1	TGTGCCAGCAGCCGGGACAGGGGGCAAGCTGAGCAGTTCTTC	CASSRDRGQAEQFF
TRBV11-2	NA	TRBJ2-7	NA	TGTGCCAGCAGCTTAGCCGGAGGGGAGCAGTACTTC	CASSLAGGEQYF
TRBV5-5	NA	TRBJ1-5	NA	TGTGCCAGGCACTTGGGGGGCTCGGGTAGCAATCAGCCCCAGCATTTT	CARHLGGSGSNQPQHF
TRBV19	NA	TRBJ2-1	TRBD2	TGTGCCAGTAGTATCCCTTCTCCTAGCGGGAGGGGCCCTACCTACAATGAGCAGTTCTTC	CASSIPSPSGRGPTYNEQFF
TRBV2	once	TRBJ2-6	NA	TGTGCCAGCAGTGCGTGGACAGCTGGGGCCAACGTCCTGACTTTC	CASSAWTAGANVLTF
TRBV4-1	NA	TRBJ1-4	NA	TGCGCCAGCAGCCACTGGGGCGGTGAAAAACTGTTTTTT	CASSHWGGEKLFF
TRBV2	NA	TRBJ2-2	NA	TGTGCCACCCGGGGAACCGGGGAGCTGTTTTTT	CATRGTGELFF
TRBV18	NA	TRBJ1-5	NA	TGTGCCAGCTCACAGGGGGGAAATCAGCCCCAGCATTTT	CASSQGGNQPQHF
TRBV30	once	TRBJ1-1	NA	TGTGCCTGGACTACAGTGCCGAACACTGAAGCTTTCTTT	CAWTTVPNTEAFF
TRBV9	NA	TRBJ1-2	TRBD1	TGTGCCAGCAGCGGAGACAGGGGAGGGTATGGCTACACCTTC	CASSGDRGGYGYTF
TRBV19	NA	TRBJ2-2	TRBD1	TGTGCCAGTAGTCTAAACAGGGGTGCGAACACCGGGGAGCTGTTTTTT	CASSLNRGANTGELFF
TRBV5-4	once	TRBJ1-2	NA	TGTGCCAGCAGTTTTGCCAGCCTTAACTATGGCTACACCTTC	CASSFASLNYGYTF
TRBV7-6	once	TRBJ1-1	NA	TGTGCCAGCAGCATAGGGACTGACAACACTGAAGCTTTCTTT	CASSIGTDNTEAFF
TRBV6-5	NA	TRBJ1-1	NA	TGTTTTTCTCAGGCTTGGGGCATGAACACTGAAGCTTTCTTT	CFSQAWGMNTEAFF
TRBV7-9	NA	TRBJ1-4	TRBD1	TGTGCCAGCAGCTTAGAGGGGGGACAGGGCAATGAAAAACTGTTTTTT	CASSLEGGQGNEKLFF
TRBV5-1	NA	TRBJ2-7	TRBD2	TGCGCCAGCAGCTTGGGACTAGCGATAGACGAGCAGTACTTC	CASSLGLAIDEQYF
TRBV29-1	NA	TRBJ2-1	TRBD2	TGCAGCGTTGAGACTAGCGGAGACTCCTACAATGAGCAGTTCTTC	CSVETSGDSYNEQFF
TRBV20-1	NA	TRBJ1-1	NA	TGCAGTGCTAGTGGAAGGGATGGCACTGAAGCTTTCTTT	CSASGRDGTEAFF
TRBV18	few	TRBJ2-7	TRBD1	TGTGCCAGCTCACCGGGACAGGGGGCCCTAGACGAGCAGTACTTC	CASSPGQGALDEQYF
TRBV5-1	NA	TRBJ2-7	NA	TGCGCCAGCAATTCAGGGTCGGGCGAGCAGTACTTC	CASNSGSGEQYF
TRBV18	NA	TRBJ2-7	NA	TGTGCCAGCTCATACTCAGAATACGAGCAGTACTTC	CASSYSEYEQYF
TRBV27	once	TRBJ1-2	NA	TGTGCCAGCAGTCAAAGGGGGGGCGGCTATGGCTACACCTTC	CASSQRGGGYGYTF
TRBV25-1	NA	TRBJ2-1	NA	TGTGCCAGCAGTGAATCCCAGAGAGTCCGGCACAATGAGCAGTTCTTC	CASSESQRVRHNEQFF
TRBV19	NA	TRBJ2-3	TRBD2	TGTGCCAGTAGTGCCACTTGGACTAGCGGAAACACAGATACGCAGTATTTT	CASSATWTSGNTDTQYF
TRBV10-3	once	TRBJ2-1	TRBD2	TGTGCCATCAGTGCTGCGGAACTAGCGCAATACAATGAGCAGTTCTTC	CAISAAELAQYNEQFF
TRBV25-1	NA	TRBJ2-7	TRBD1	TGTGCCAGCAGTGGAAGGACAGGGGACGAGCAGTACTTC	CASSGRTGDEQYF
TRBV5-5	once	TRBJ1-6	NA	TGTGCCAGCGGACCGGCGACAGGCGAGTCACCCCTCCACTTT	CASGPATGESPLHF
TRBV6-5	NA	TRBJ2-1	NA	TGTGCCAGCACCTACAGGAATACTGGCAATGAGCAGTTCTTC	CASTYRNTGNEQFF
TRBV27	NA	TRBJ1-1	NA	TGTGCCAGCAGTCATACTGGAGTCACTGAAGCTTTCTTT	CASSHTGVTEAFF
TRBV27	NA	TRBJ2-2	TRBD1	TGTGCCAGCAGTCCGGGGACAGTACCGAACACCGGGGAGCTGTTTTTT	CASSPGTVPNTGELFF
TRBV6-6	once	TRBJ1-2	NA	TGTGCCAGCAATATGGACACCCAGGGAGATGGCTACACCTTC	CASNMDTQGDGYTF
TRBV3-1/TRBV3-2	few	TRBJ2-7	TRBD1	TGTGCCAGCAGGGGAATAACAGGGGTCGAGCAGTACTTC	CASRGITGVEQYF
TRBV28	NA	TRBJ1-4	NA	TGTGCCAGCAGTTCGGGGGAGGGAAGGATTGAAAAACTGTTTTTT	CASSSGEGRIEKLFF
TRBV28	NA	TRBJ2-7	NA	TGTGCCAGCAGTCCCCTCTACTACGAGCAGTACTTC	CASSPLYYEQYF
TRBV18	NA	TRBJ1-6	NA	TGTGCCAGCTCACCAGACCGGTCACATTCACCCCTCCACTTT	CASSPDRSHSPLHF
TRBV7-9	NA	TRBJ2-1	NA	TGTGCCAGCAGCTTGGTTGGGACCTACAATGAGCAGTTCTTC	CASSLVGTYNEQFF
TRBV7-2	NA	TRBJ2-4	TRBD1	TGTGCCAGCAGCATGGGACAGCTACTAGCCAAAAACATTCAGTACTTC	CASSMGQLLAKNIQYF
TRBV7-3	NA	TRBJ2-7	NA	TGTGCCAGCAGCCCGAAGGCGTGGGATGCCGCGGGGGAGCAGTACTTC	CASSPKAWDAAGEQYF
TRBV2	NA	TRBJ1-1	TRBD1	TGTGCCAGCAGCACAGGGGGCACTGAAGCTTTCTTT	CASSTGGTEAFF
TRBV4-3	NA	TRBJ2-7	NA	TGCGCCAGCAGCCTGGACAAAGGCAACGAGCAGTACTTC	CASSLDKGNEQYF